The T cell receptor (beta chain) described here comes from a study of blood T cell repertoires in COVID-19. Whole-study context: Sites across the United States, Italy and Spain contributed samples from acute and convalescent COVID-19. Sample material is recorded as cDNA or gDNA derived from T cells, B-cell-depleted T cells, or PBMCs.

Original processing notes: Researchers report that nucleated cell counts were estimated from reference gene primer amplification. Profiling relied on immunoSEQ multiplex PCR, and the TCRdb table lists in-frame clones only, not all of them. That table gives V, J and clone size, and the DNA gave D and trimming. The table lists roughly 81,000 clones, approximately 91% of them singletons, with roughly 12% in the top ten. The V segment lost 5 bases and the J segment 6 bases; nucleotides outside the gene matches: 10. CDR3 size: 15 residues. From germline, CDR1 is SGHTA and CDR2 FQGNSA. This sequence originates from an older man with active or convalescent COVID-19. The rearrangement uses TRBV7-2 and TRBJ1-2, with TRBD1 matching over 9 bases. The sequencing sample was made of peripheral blood. CDR3 residues: CASSPDRGVRNGYTF. CDR3 sequence (DNA): TGTGCCAGCAGCCCGGACAGGGGTGTTAGGAATGGCTACACCTTC.